Below, one T cell receptor beta chain is given with its context. Its recognized antigen is unknown. Base-call qualities are not available, and no considerably larger clone is one nucleotide away. TCRbeta CDR3 regions were amplified from genomic DNA by means of the immunoSEQ Assay, a bias-controlled multiplex PCR. On the authors' methods: The number of nucleated cells in each sample was estimated from the amplification of reference gene primers within the assay. To quantify the absolute abundance of each unique TCRbeta CDR3 rearrangement, sequence reads were collapsed and filtered. Productive Simpson clonality was computed per sample as the square root of Simpson's diversity index over productive rearrangements. In its TCRdb copy, this immuneACCESS table keeps in-frame sequences only and misses some clones. Where compared with another copy, unresolved V genes explain less than half of these, and the others have no known cause. V, J and clone size were drawn from that table, and D and trimming were deduced from the DNA. For this sample the table gives more than 100,000 clones, of which over 65% were detected only once. The ten top clones hold more than 0.75% of the sample.

Collaborating institutions collected whole blood in K2EDTA tubes following their own protocols. For TCRbeta analysis, collaborators shipped samples in one of three forms: frozen whole blood, isolated PBMCs, or DNA extracted from either of those sample types. CDR1 is given as SGDLS and CDR2 as YYNGEE, both from the germline V gene. The germline V and J ends show losses of 4 bases and 5 bases respectively, and no gene match explains 5 bases of the junction. The CDR3 contains 15 residues, cysteine and phenylalanine counted. Only the CDR3 part of the read is kept: 45 bases, read in frame from the first base. The source of the sample is a study of blood T cell repertoires in COVID-19 (TCRdb year 2020). Study-wide context: Collaborator samples came from the United States, Italy and Spain and covered acute and convalescent phases of COVID-19. The material from the prospective study consisted of cDNA or gDNA derived from T cells, B-cell-depleted T cells, or PBMCs. Subjects who had been exposed to COVID-19, were actively infected with it, or had recovered from it provided the deeply sampled blood TCRbeta repertoires that made up the dataset. A freely available public database, intended as a resource for researchers studying the immune response to SARS-CoV-2, is where the repertoires were released. The samples were drawn from two sources: the first 160 participants of the ongoing ImmuneRACE study, and 950 to 1,500 subjects contributed by 6 global collaborators. Nearly every sample came with metadata listing a de-identified subject ID, COVID-19 status, age in years and sex. Where HLA class I and class II types were available, the types were taken from metadata supplied by the sample provider, not from assay-based typing.

Paper-wide results and their limitations: How much clinical and demographic metadata was included differed by source and by participant, and the metadata was provided uncurated.

The source material was peripheral blood. This chain is built from TRBV9 and TRBJ2-1, and TRBD2 aligns with 11 junction nucleotides. The origin of this receptor is a human donor with acute or convalescent COVID-19. The donor label of this sample is uncertain. The nucleotide sequence reads as follows: TGTGCCAGCAGCCCTCCGGGACTAGCGGACAATGAGCAGTTCTTC. Translation gives CASSPPGLADNEQFF.